These 18 T cell receptor beta chains share one sample of origin, sequenced in a study of low-dose radiotherapy and immunotherapy resistance in tumors. cDNA synthesis used a TRAV/TRBV-specific primer set for both chains. TCRs were amplified for 15 to 20 PCR cycles with a constant-region primer and V-primer adapter. TCRdb processed the reads anew with MiXCR; each CDR3 protein has one entry. The table records approximately 80,000 distinct CDR3 sequences, roughly 17% of them present only once. The time point denotes: after trial treatment. Treatment given: LDRT plus nivolumab, ipilimumab, low-dose cyclophosphamide and aspirin (RACIN trial). Sequenced here: PBMCs, sampled after low-dose radiotherapy plus immunotherapy. These receptor sequences come from a male donor with prostate cancer.

This chain connects TRBV28 to TRBJ2-7; D not certain. The V gene lost 6 bases and the J gene lost 5 bases, with 11 bases spanning the gap. The V gene's germline CDR1 is MDHEN and CDR2 SYDVKM. This CDR3 comprises 12 residues. CDR3 region: CASSPLFNEQYF. The CDR3 nucleotides are TGTGCCAGCAGCCCCCTCTTCAACGAGCAGTACTTC.

As regards this clonotype: The DNA is left out, because the CDR3 cannot be placed on it with certainty; the CDR3 is given as TCRdb lists it. The genes are TRBV7-2 and TRBJ2-1; TRBD2, the table's D call, was not compared with the DNA. The germline gives CDR1 SGHTA, CDR2 FQGNSA. The CDR3 contains 22 residues when both ends are counted. CDR3 protein: CASSFYICSAPLSGRSYNEQFF.

In its sample, this clonotype was seen many times. This chain joins TRBV10-3 and TRBJ1-1, with D possibly being TRBD1 (6 bases). The germline V gene has CDR1 ENHRY and CDR2 SYGVKD. The V gene lost 6 bases and the J gene lost 10 bases, with 27 bases spanning the gap. The CDR3 consists of 16 residues. The CDR3 sequence is CAIRDLSQNRAVGAFF. The DNA of the CDR3 is TGTGCCATCAGAGACCTCTCTCAAAACAGGGCGGTAGGAGCTTTCTTT.

The sample holds many counts of this clonotype. This sequence joins TRBV6-2 or TRBV6-3 and TRBJ1-5, with TRBD1 matching over 7 bases. The CDR3 has 16 amino acids. Germline V gene data show CDR1 as MNHEY and CDR2 as SVGEGT. V lost 8 bases to trimming and J lost 2 bases; unmatched junction nucleotides: 12. The CDR3: CASRRQGVVGNQPQHF. DNA for the CDR3: TGTGCCAGCCGTCGACAGGGCGTAGTTGGCAATCAGCCCCAGCATTTT.

This clonotype was picked up a small number of times. The V and J genes are TRBV6-1 and TRBJ1-5; D call uncertain. Trimming pared 8 bases from V and 5 bases from J, leaving 10 bases between. The CDR3 is 12 residues long. Germline V gene lookup returns CDR1 MNHNS and CDR2 SASEGT. CDR3 bases: TGTGCCAGCGGGCGGACCGATCAGCCCCAGCATTTT. Amino acid sequence: CASGRTDQPQHF.

Ten or more counts support this clonotype. The chain links TRBV12-3 or TRBV12-4 to TRBJ1-5; tentative D call: TRBD1 (6 bases). The V and J ends lost 4 bases and 5 bases respectively, with 9 bases between them. The CDR3 length is 13 residues. CDR3 bases: TGTGCCAGCAGTTCCAACAGGGATCAGCCCCAGCATTTT. Its translation is CASSSNRDQPQHF.

The table lists this clonotype with many counts. The chain combines TRBV5-4 with TRBJ2-1, with 12 bases lining up with TRBD2. The CDR3 runs to 16 residues. Trimming at V came to 3 bases and at J to 8 bases, leaving 9 bases not matched to a gene. CDR1 is SGHNT, CDR2 YYREEE, per germline (reference sequence). The DNA for the CDR3 is TGTGCCAGCAGCTCGCAGACTAGCGGGAGTGTAGATGAGCAGTTCTTC. Translated, it gives CASSSQTSGSVDEQFF.

This clonotype showed up many times. This rearrangement joins TRBV29-1 to TRBJ2-1, with D unresolved. The V and J ends lost 4 bases and 3 bases respectively, with 10 bases between them. Germline CDR1 SQVTM, CDR2 ANQGSEA. This CDR3 comprises 13 residues. The CDR3 nucleotides read TGCAGCGTTGGCGGCAAGAGCTACAATGAGCAGTTCTTC. Its translation: CSVGGKSYNEQFF.

The chain combines TRBV4-2 with TRBJ2-7, with 7 bases matching TRBD1. From germline, CDR1 is LGHNA and CDR2 YNFKEQ. This CDR3 is built from 14 residues. The V and J ends lost 0 bases and 6 bases, in that order; junction bases with no gene match: 5. For the CDR3, the DNA is TGTGCCAGCAGCCAAGAGACTACAGGGGCCGAGCAGTACTTC. It translates to CASSQETTGAEQYF.

This clonotype showed up many times. V gene TRBV12-5 combines with J gene TRBJ1-1; D remains unclear. V lost 6 bases to trimming and J lost 10 bases, with 15 bases between them. The CDR3 sequence is 12 residues long. The germline V gene has CDR1 LGHNT and CDR2 FRNRAP. The CDR3, as DNA: TGTGCTAGTGGACCTGGTTCCACCGGAGCTTTCTTT. Amino acid sequence: CASGPGSTGAFF.

Comment on this clonotype: A far larger clone is only one base removed, so a read error is likely. The chain links TRBV4-3 to TRBJ2-1, with D maybe TRBD2 (5 bases). V was pared by 4 bases and J by 10 bases, with 17 bases between. There are 14 residues in the CDR3. Germline V CDR1 and CDR2: LGHNA, YSLEER. CDR3 amino acids: CASSLQRSSYEQFF. The CDR3 DNA reads TGCGCCAGCAGCCTCCAGCGGAGCTCCTACGAGCAGTTCTTC.

On this clonotype itself: A read error is possible here, since a much larger clone lies one base away. This chain connects TRBV7-2 to TRBJ2-3; 10 bases are a match to TRBD2. This CDR3 comprises 17 residues. V lost 0 bases, J lost 4 bases, and 7 bases stayed unmatched. Germline-derived CDR1 and CDR2 are SGHTA and FQGNSA. The CDR3 is CASSLASSGSGPDTQYF. The CDR3 coding sequence is TGTGCCAGCAGCTTAGCCTCTAGCGGGAGTGGCCCAGATACGCAGTATTTT.

There are many counts of this clonotype. This sequence joins TRBV30 and TRBJ1-1; D is perhaps TRBD1 (5 bases). CDR3 length equals 12 residues. In germline, CDR1 is GTSNPN, CDR2 SVGIG (reference sequence). Trimming removed 5 bases at V and 1 base at J, with 8 bases between. The CDR3, as DNA: TGTGCCTGGCGGAGGGGGAACACTGAAGCTTTCTTT. Its protein is CAWRRGNTEAFF.

This clonotype was detected many times. The genes are TRBV5-1 and TRBJ2-7, with D perhaps matching TRBD2 (6 bases). Germline V lookup: CDR1 SGHRS, CDR2 YFSETQ. Trimming cost V 4 bases and J 3 bases, with 20 bases left between them. This CDR3 has 16 amino acids. The CDR3 coding sequence is TGCGCCAGCAGCCTCACCGAAGCGGGTCCTAACTACGAGCAGTACTTC. The encoded protein is CASSLTEAGPNYEQYF.

This clonotype has a count of ten or more. V and J are TRBV6-5 and TRBJ2-1; D is perhaps TRBD2 (6 bases). The CDR3 has 15 amino acids. In germline, CDR1 is MNHEY, CDR2 SVGAGI. Trimming took 1 base from V and 7 from J, leaving 14 bases between them. CDR3 nucleotides: TGTGCCAGCAGTTACTGGGCGGGAAGGGTGAATGAGCAGTTCTTC. This sequence encodes CASSYWAGRVNEQFF.

This clonotype was found many times. The chain uses TRBV6-2 or TRBV6-3 and TRBJ1-1; 7 positions match TRBD1. The length of the CDR3 is 16 residues. V shed 2 bases, J shed 0 bases, and the junction held 6 bases outside the gene matches. Germline V gene lookup returns CDR1 MNHEY and CDR2 SVGEGT. CDR3 bases: TGTGCCAGCAGTTACGCGCGACAGGGCGTGAACACTGAAGCTTTCTTT. This gives the protein CASSYARQGVNTEAFF.

This clonotype was seen many times. The chain carries TRBV3-1 and TRBJ2-7, with 7 bases fitting TRBD1. Germline V gene data show CDR1 as LGHDT and CDR2 as YNNKEL (reference sequence). This CDR3 spans 13 amino acids. V trimming: 4 bases; J trimming: 3 bases; junction bases outside the gene matches: 3. The CDR3 here is CASSRPGGYEQYF. The CDR3, as DNA: TGTGCCAGCAGCCGGCCAGGGGGCTACGAGCAGTACTTC.

In its sample, this clonotype was seen many times. The genes are TRBV5-1 and TRBJ1-1; tentative D call: TRBD1 (5 bases). The CDR3 is 15 residues long. V lost 0 bases, J lost 2 bases, and 11 bases lay in between. Germline V CDR1 and CDR2: SGHRS, YFSETQ. The chain's CDR3 is CASSLALGVNTEAFF. CDR3 bases: TGCGCCAGCAGCTTGGCTCTGGGGGTAAACACTGAAGCTTTCTTT.